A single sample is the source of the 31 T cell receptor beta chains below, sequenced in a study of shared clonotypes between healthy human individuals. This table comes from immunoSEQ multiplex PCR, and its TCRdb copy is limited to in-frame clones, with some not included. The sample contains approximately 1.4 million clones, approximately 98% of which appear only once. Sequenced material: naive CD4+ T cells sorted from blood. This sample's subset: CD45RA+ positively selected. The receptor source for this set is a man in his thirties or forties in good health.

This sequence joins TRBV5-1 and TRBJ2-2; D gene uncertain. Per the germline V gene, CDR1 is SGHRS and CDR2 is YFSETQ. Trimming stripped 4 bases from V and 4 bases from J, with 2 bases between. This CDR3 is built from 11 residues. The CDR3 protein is CASSVTGELFF. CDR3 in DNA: TGCGCCAGCAGCGTCACCGGGGAGCTGTTTTTT.

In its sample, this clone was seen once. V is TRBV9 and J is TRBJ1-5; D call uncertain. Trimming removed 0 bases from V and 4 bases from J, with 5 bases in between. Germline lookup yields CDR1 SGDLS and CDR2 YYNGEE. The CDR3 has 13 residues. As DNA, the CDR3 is TGTGCCAGCAGCGTAGTACCAAATCAGCCCCAGCATTTT. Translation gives CASSVVPNQPQHF.

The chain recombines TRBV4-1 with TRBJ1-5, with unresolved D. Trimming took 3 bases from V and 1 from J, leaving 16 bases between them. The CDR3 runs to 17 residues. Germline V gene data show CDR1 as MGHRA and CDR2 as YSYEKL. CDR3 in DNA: TGCGCCAGCAGCCAGGCTTCGGCAGGAACCAGCAATCAGCCCCAGCATTTT. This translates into CASSQASAGTSNQPQHF.

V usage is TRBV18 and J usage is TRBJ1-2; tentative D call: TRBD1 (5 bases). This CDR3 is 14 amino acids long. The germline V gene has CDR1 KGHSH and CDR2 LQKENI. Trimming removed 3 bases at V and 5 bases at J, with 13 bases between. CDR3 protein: CASSPTDRQYGYTF. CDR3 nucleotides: TGTGCCAGCTCACCTACTGACAGACAATATGGCTACACCTTC.

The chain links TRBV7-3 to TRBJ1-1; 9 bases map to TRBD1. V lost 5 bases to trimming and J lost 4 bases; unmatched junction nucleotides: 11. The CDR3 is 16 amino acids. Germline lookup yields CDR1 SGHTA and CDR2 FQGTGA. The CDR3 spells CASSISGTGLSTEAFF. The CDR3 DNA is TGTGCCAGCAGCATCTCCGGGACAGGGCTATCCACTGAAGCTTTCTTT.

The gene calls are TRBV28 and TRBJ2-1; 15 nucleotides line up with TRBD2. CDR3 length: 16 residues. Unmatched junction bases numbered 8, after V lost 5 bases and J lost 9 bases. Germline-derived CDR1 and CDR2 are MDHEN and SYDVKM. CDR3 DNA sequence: TGTGCCAGCAGTCCGCAATCGGGACTAGCGGGAGGTGAGCAGTTCTTC. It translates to CASSPQSGLAGGEQFF. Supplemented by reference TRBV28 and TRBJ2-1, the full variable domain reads DVKVTQSSRYLVKRTGEKVFLECVQDMDHENMFWYRQDPGLGLRLIYFSYDVKMKEKGDIPEGYSVSREKKERFSLILESASTNQTSMYLCASSPQSGLAGGEQFFGPGTRLTVL.

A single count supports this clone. The CDR3 reads CASSEARLDGYTF. The DNA of the CDR3 is TGTGCCAGCAGTGAAGCGCGTTTGGATGGCTACACCTTC. This chain connects TRBV6-1 to TRBJ1-2; D not certain. Germline CDR1 reads MNHNS; CDR2 reads SASEGT. The V end lost 0 bases, the J end lost 6 bases, and 8 bases lay between the germline ends. CDR3 length equals 13 residues.

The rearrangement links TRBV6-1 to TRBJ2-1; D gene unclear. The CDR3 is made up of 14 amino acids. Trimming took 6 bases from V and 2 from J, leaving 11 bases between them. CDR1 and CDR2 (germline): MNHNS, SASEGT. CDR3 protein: CASRQDHTYNEQFF. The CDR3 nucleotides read TGTGCCAGCAGGCAGGACCACACCTACAATGAGCAGTTCTTC.

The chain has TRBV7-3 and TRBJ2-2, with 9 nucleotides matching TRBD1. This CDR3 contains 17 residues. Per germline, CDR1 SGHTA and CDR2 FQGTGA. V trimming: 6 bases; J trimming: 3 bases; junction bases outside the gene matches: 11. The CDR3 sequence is CASSTTGTGRYTGELFF. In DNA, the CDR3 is TGTGCCAGCAGTACAACCGGGACAGGGCGGTACACCGGGGAGCTGTTTTTT.

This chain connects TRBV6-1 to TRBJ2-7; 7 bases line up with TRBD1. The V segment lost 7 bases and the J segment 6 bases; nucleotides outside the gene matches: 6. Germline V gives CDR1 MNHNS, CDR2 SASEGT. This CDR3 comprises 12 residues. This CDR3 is CASTMTGPEQYF. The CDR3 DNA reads TGTGCCAGCACTATGACAGGGCCCGAGCAGTACTTC.

The CDR3 DNA reads TGTGCCAGCAGCCACAGGGAGGGCAATCAGCCCCAGCATTTT. This encodes CASSHREGNQPQHF. The chain carries TRBV7-2 and TRBJ1-5; TRBD1 is a possible D gene (6 bases). The CDR3 is 14 residues long. V lost 5 bases and J 2 bases, leaving 10 bases between the germline ends. Germline V lookup: CDR1 SGHTA, CDR2 FQGNSA.

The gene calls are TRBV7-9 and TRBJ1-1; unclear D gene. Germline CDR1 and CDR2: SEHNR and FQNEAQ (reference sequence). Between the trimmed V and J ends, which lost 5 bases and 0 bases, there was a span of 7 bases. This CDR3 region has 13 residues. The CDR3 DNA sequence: TGTGCCAGCAGCGCGGACGTGAACACTGAAGCTTTCTTT. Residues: CASSADVNTEAFF.

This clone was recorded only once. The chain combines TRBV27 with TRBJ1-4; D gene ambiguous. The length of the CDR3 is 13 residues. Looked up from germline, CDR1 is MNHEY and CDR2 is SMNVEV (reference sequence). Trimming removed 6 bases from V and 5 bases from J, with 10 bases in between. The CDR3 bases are TGTGCCAGCAGAGGACGGAGAAATGAAAAACTGTTTTTT. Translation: CASRGRRNEKLFF.

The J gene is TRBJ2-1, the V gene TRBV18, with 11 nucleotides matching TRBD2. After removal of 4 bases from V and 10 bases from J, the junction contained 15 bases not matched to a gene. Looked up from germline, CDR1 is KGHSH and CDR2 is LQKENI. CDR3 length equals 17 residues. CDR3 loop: CASSQRLAGTTQWEQFF. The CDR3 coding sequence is TGTGCCAGCTCACAACGACTAGCGGGAACGACCCAATGGGAGCAGTTCTTC.

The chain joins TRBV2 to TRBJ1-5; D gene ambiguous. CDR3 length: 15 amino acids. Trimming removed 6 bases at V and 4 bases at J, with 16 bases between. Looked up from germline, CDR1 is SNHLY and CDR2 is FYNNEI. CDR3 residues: CASRYEGDGNQPQHF. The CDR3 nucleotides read TGTGCCAGCAGGTACGAGGGAGACGGGAATCAGCCCCAGCATTTT.

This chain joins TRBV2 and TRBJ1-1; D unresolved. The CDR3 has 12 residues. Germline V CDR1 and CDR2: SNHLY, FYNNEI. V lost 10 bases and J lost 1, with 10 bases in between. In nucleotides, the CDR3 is TGTGCCACCGGACGGCAGAACACTGAAGCTTTCTTT. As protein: CATGRQNTEAFF.

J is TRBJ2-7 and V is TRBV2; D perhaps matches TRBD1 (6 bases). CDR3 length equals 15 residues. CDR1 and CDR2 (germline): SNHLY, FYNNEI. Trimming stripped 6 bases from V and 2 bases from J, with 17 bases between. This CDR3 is CASSREQGVAYEQYF. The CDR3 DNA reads TGTGCCAGCAGCCGGGAACAGGGAGTGGCCTACGAGCAGTACTTC.

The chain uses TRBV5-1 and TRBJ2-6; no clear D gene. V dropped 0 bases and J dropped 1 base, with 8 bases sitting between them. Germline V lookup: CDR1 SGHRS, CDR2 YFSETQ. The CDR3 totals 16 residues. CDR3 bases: TGCGCCAGCAGCTTGGTAGATGGATCTGGGGCCAACGTCCTGACTTTC. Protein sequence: CASSLVDGSGANVLTF. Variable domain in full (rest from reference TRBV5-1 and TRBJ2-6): KAGVTQTPRYLIKTRGQQVTLSCSPISGHRSVSWYQQTPGQGLQFLFEYFSETQRNKGNFPGRFSGRQFSNSRSEMNVSTLELGDSALYLCASSLVDGSGANVLTFGAGSRLTVL.

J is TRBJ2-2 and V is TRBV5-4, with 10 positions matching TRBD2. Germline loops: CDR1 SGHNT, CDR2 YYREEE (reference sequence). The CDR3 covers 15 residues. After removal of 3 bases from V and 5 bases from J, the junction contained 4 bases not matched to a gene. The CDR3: CASSSSGRETGELFF. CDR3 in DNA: TGTGCCAGCAGCTCCAGCGGGAGGGAAACCGGGGAGCTGTTTTTT.

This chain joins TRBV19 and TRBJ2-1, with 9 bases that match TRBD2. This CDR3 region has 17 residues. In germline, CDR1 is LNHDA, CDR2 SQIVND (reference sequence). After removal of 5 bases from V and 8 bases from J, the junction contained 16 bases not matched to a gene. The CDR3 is CASSRQLGSGRRYEQFF. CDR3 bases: TGTGCCAGTAGTCGGCAGTTGGGTAGCGGGAGAAGGTATGAGCAGTTCTTC.

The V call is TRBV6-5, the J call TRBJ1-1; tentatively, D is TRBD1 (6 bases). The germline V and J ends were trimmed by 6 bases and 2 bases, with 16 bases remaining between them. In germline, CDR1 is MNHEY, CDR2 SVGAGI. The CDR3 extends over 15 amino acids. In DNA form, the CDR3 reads TGTGCCAGCAGCCGAGACAGGCCCATCAACACTGAAGCTTTCTTT. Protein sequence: CASSRDRPINTEAFF.

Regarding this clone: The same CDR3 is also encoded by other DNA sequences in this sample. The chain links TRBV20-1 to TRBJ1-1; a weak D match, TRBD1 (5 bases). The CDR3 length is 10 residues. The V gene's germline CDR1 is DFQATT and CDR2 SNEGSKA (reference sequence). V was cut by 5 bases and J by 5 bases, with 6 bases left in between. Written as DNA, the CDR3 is TGCAGTGCTGGGGGGACTGAAGCTTTCTTT. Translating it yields CSAGGTEAFF.

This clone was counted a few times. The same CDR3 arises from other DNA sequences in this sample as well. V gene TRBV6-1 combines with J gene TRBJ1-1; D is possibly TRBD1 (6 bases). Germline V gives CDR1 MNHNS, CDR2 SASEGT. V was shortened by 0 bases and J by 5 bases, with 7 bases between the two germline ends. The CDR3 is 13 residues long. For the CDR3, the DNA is TGTGCCAGCAGTGAAGCAAGGGGGACTGAAGCTTTCTTT. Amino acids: CASSEARGTEAFF.

CDR3 region: CASSLGRGRFTAYEQYF. CDR3 bases: TGTGCCAGCAGCTTAGGCAGGGGAAGGTTCACGGCCTACGAGCAGTACTTC. This sequence joins TRBV7-8 and TRBJ2-7; D perhaps matches TRBD1 (6 bases). There are 17 residues in the CDR3. Germline-derived CDR1 and CDR2 are SGHVS and FQNEAQ. Trimming took 1 base from V and 2 from J, leaving 18 bases between them.

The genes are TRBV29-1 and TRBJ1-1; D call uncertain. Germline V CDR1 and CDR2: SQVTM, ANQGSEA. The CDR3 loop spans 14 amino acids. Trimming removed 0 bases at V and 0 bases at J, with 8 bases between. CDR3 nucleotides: TGCAGCGTTGAAGAGGCCAGATTGAACACTGAAGCTTTCTTT. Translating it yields CSVEEARLNTEAFF.

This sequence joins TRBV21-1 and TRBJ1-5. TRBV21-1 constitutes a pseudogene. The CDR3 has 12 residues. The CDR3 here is CASSKVGVRPHF. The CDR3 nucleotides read TGTGCCAGCAGCAAAGTCGGGGTACGGCCGCATTTT.

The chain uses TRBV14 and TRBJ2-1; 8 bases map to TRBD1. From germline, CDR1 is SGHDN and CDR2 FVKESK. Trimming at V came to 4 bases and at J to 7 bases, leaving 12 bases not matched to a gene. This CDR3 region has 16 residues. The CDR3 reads CASSLGGTGQLNEQFF. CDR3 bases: TGTGCCAGCAGCCTTGGAGGGACAGGCCAACTGAATGAGCAGTTCTTC.

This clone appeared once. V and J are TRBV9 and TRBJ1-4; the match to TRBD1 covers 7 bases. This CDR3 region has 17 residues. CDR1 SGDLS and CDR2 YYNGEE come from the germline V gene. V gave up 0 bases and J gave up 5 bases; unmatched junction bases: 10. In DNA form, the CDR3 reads TGTGCCAGCAGCGTAGGGACAGGACTCGCCGCAAATGAAAAACTGTTTTTT. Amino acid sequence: CASSVGTGLAANEKLFF.

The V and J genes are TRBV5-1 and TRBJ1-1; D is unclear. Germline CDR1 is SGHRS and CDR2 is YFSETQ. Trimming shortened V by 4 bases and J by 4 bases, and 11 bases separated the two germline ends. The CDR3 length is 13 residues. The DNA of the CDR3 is TGCGCCAGCAGCAATGAAGTAGGCACTGAAGCTTTCTTT. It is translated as CASSNEVGTEAFF.

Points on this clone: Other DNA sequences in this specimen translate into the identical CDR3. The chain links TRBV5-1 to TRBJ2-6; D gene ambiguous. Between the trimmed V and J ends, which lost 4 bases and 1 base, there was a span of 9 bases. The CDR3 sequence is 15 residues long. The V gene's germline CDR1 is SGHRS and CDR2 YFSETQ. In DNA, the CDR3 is TGCGCCAGCAGCCTACAAAGTTCTGGGGCCAACGTCCTGACTTTC. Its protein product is CASSLQSSGANVLTF.

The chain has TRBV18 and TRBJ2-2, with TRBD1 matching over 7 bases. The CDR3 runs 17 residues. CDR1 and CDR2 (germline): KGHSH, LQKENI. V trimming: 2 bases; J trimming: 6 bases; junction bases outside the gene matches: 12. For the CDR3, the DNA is TGTGCCAGCTCACCAACCTGGACAGGCGACAGTTCCGGGGAGCTGTTTTTT. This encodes CASSPTWTGDSSGELFF.